These 7 T cell receptor beta chains originate from one sample sequenced in a study of cytomegalovirus exposure and HLA in healthy donors. Amplification used 60 Vbeta primers and 13 Jbeta primers. The method was immunoSEQ multiplex PCR; TCRdb's version includes in-frame clones alone and lacks a portion of them. Of 150,000 or so clones in the sample, about three quarters are singletons; the top ten hold roughly 6.4%. Sequencing was done on a sample of PBMCs. These receptors came from a woman aged 40 to 49 in good health and CMV-seropositive.

The V and J genes are TRBV6-6 and TRBJ1-2; the D is unclear. Germline CDR1 reads MNHNY; CDR2 reads SVGAGI (reference sequence). The CDR3 runs to 12 residues. The V end lost 2 bases, the J end lost 8 bases, and 9 bases lay between the germline ends. This CDR3 is CASSYEAEGYTF. For the CDR3, the DNA is TGTGCCAGCAGTTACGAGGCAGAAGGCTACACCTTC.

The CDR3 reads CAWSALINYGYTF. In DNA, the CDR3 is TGTGCCTGGAGTGCGCTAATTAACTATGGCTACACCTTC. The chain recombines TRBV30 with TRBJ1-2; D call uncertain. From germline, CDR1 is GTSNPN and CDR2 SVGIG (reference sequence). V lost 1 base to trimming and J lost 1 base, with 7 bases between them. The CDR3 loop spans 13 amino acids.

The V call is TRBV6-1, the J call TRBJ1-3, with TRBD1 matching over 7 bases. Trimming cost V 3 bases and J 2 bases; bases outside gene matches: 4. Germline CDR1 is MNHNS and CDR2 is SASEGT. The CDR3 totals 15 residues. CDR3 protein: CASSDTGTAGNTIYF. As DNA, the CDR3 is TGTGCCAGCAGTGACACCGGGACAGCTGGAAACACCATATATTTT.

As for this clone: Sequence at one end of the junction differs from germline and may be a read error. The sample holds other DNA sequences that translate to the same CDR3. This chain joins TRBV5-1 and TRBJ1-6; 9 nucleotides match TRBD1. CDR1 and CDR2 (germline): SGHRS, YFSETQ. The CDR3 is 15 amino acids. Here the CDR3 DNA reads TGTGCCAGCAGCCCGGGGGACAGGGAGTTTTCACCCCCCCACTTT. This encodes CASSPGDREFSPPHF.

The chain couples TRBV4-1 to TRBJ1-6; D not certain. In germline, CDR1 is MGHRA, CDR2 YSYEKL. V was shortened by 0 bases and J by 0 bases, with 12 bases between the two germline ends. The CDR3 totals 18 residues. The CDR3 loop is CASSQDPGQSSYNSPLHF. The CDR3 DNA is TGCGCCAGCAGCCAAGACCCAGGCCAGAGCTCCTATAATTCACCCCTCCACTTT.

This chain joins TRBV5-1 and TRBJ2-5, with a possible D match to TRBD1 (5 bases). This CDR3 comprises 13 residues. CDR1 and CDR2 from the germline V gene are SGHRS and YFSETQ. Trimming pared 7 bases from V and 1 base from J, leaving 11 bases between. The chain's CDR3 is CASARTSQETQYF. The CDR3 region has the DNA TGCGCCAGCGCCAGGACATCCCAAGAGACCCAGTACTTC.

Only one count was recorded for this clone. V and J are TRBV6-1 and TRBJ1-1, with D possibly being TRBD1 (6 bases). Trimming shortened V by 11 bases and J by 1 base, and 8 bases separated the two germline ends. The CDR3 has 11 amino acids. Germline V gene data show CDR1 as MNHNS and CDR2 as SASEGT. CDR3 region: CAAQGNTEAFF. CDR3 nucleotide sequence: TGTGCCGCACAGGGGAACACTGAAGCTTTCTTT.